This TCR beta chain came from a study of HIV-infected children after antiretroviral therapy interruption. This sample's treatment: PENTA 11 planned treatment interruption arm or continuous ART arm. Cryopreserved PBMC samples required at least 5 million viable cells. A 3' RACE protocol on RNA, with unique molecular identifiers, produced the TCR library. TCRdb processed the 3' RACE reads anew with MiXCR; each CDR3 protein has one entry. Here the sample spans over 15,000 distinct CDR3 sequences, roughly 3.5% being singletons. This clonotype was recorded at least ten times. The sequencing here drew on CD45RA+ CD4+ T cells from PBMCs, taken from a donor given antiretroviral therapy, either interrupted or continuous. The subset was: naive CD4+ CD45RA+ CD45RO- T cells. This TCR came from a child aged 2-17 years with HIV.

The CDR3 DNA reads TGTGCCAGCAGGGGGGCGGCGGGATTGTATAATTCACCCCTCCACTTT. It is translated as CASRGAAGLYNSPLHF. The rearrangement joins TRBV2 to TRBJ1-6, with D perhaps TRBD1 (6 bases). From germline, CDR1 is SNHLY and CDR2 FYNNEI. This CDR3 spans 16 amino acids. V lost 6 bases and J 4 bases, leaving 16 bases between the germline ends.